These 22 T cell receptor beta chains originate from one sample sequenced in a study of blood T cell repertoires in COVID-19. TCRdb's table, derived via immunoSEQ multiplex PCR, lists solely in-frame clones and lacks some. Among approximately 210,000 clones listed, 86% were seen once. The material sequenced was peripheral blood. The receptors originated from a woman in her sixties or seventies with acute or convalescent COVID-19.

This clone turned up a few times. This rearrangement joins TRBV7-9 to TRBJ1-3; TRBD1 matches 11 bases. Germline CDR1 SEHNR, CDR2 FQNEAQ (reference sequence). V dropped 1 base and J dropped 2; count of bases not matched to a gene: 1. The CDR3 runs to 16 residues. The CDR3 DNA is TGTGCCAGCAGCTTAGGGACAGGGGGCCCTGGAAACACCATATATTTT. As protein: CASSLGTGGPGNTIYF.

The J gene is TRBJ2-1, the V gene TRBV2; TRBD2 might be the D (6 bases). Germline loops: CDR1 SNHLY, CDR2 FYNNEI. V gave up 3 bases and J gave up 6 bases, with 15 bases separating them. The CDR3 contains 15 residues. The CDR3 bases are TGTGCCAGCAGTGAGCCGGGGGAAGGGGCCAATGAGCAGTTCTTC. It is translated as CASSEPGEGANEQFF.

V is TRBV24-1 and J is TRBJ2-3; 9 nucleotides agree with TRBD1. Per germline, CDR1 KGHDR and CDR2 SFDVKD. Trimming took 6 bases from V and 7 from J; bases not matched to a gene: 13. This CDR3 region has 16 residues. This CDR3 reads CATSNTGQGPLNTQYF. CDR3 sequence (DNA): TGTGCCACCAGTAACACGGGACAGGGACCCCTAAATACGCAGTATTTT.

This chain links TRBV3-1 (or the pseudogene TRBV3-2) with TRBJ2-2; 12 nucleotides match TRBD2. V lost 5 bases, J lost 5 bases, and 12 bases stayed unmatched. In germline, CDR1 is LGHDT, CDR2 YNNKEL (reference sequence). The CDR3 is 18 residues long. Written as DNA, the CDR3 is TGTGCCAGCAGCTTCGGACTAGCGGGACCCGGTTCTACCGGGGAGCTGTTTTTT. Translating gives CASSFGLAGPGSTGELFF.

The rearrangement joins TRBV27 to TRBJ1-3; TRBD1 matches 9 bases. V lost 0 bases and J lost 2; bases outside the gene matches: 2. The germline V gene has CDR1 MNHEY and CDR2 SMNVEV (reference sequence). This CDR3 has 16 residues. The CDR3 DNA is TGTGCCAGCAGTTTATCCGACAGGGGGACTGGAAACACCATATATTTT. Translating gives CASSLSDRGTGNTIYF.

The chain couples TRBV3-1 (or the pseudogene TRBV3-2) to TRBJ2-7; 8 nucleotides align to TRBD1. Trimming took 7 bases from V and 4 from J; bases not matched to a gene: 9. This CDR3 has 14 residues. Germline V gene data show CDR1 as LGHDT and CDR2 as YNNKEL (reference sequence). CDR3 region: CASTSGTGTYEQYF. CDR3 sequence (DNA): TGTGCCAGCACCTCTGGGACAGGCACGTACGAGCAGTACTTC.

The gene calls are TRBV11-3 and TRBJ1-2; weak D call: TRBD1 (6 bases). Germline values: CDR1 SGHNT, CDR2 YENEEA. This CDR3 has 15 amino acids. V was clipped by 3 bases and J by 4 bases, with 15 bases between them. The CDR3 loop is CASSFRDTPPYGYTF. In DNA form, the CDR3 reads TGTGCCAGCAGCTTTCGGGACACCCCTCCCTATGGCTACACCTTC.

The rearrangement links TRBV12-3 or TRBV12-4 to TRBJ2-5; possible D gene TRBD2, 5 bases. The V gene lost 6 bases and the J gene lost 5 bases, with 13 bases spanning the gap. The CDR3 totals 13 residues. CDR3 bases: TGTGCCAGCAGACCCACGGGGTGGGAGACCCAGTACTTC. It yields the protein CASRPTGWETQYF.

On this clone: The conserved final phenylalanine or tryptophan is absent from the CDR3, which likely points to a read error. The limits of the CDR3 on the DNA are not certain, so only TCRdb's listed CDR3 is given. The chain recombines TRBV3-1 (or the pseudogene TRBV3-2) with TRBJ2-7; TRBD1, the D gene given by the table, was not confirmed from the DNA. The CDR3 spans 12 amino acids, including both terminal residues. CDR1 is LGHDT and CDR2 is YNNKEL in the germline V gene (reference sequence). CDR3 sequence: CASSQDRDRPIY.

This rearrangement joins TRBV18 to TRBJ2-1, with D hard to call. Trimming left V 2 bases short and J 9 bases short, with 20 bases between. Germline V CDR1 and CDR2: KGHSH, LQKENI. CDR3 length equals 16 residues. The CDR3 is CASSPIPPAPRSEQFF. The CDR3 DNA sequence: TGTGCCAGCTCACCAATACCTCCAGCTCCTCGGAGTGAGCAGTTCTTC.

V usage is TRBV7-9 and J usage is TRBJ1-2, with 9 bases fitting TRBD1. Per the germline V gene, CDR1 is SEHNR and CDR2 is FQNEAQ (reference sequence). CDR3 length: 16 amino acids. V lost 2 bases and J lost 2; bases outside the gene matches: 6. CDR3 region: CASSLHRDRANYGYTF. DNA for the CDR3: TGTGCCAGCAGCTTACACCGGGACAGGGCGAACTATGGCTACACCTTC.

This clone was seen more than once but under ten times. The J gene is TRBJ2-7, the V gene TRBV5-1; no reliable D call. CDR1 and CDR2 from the germline V gene are SGHRS and YFSETQ. V was cut by 4 bases and J by 3 bases, with 14 bases left in between. This CDR3 comprises 14 residues. CDR3 protein: CASSPSSSIYEQYF. In DNA form, the CDR3 reads TGCGCCAGCAGCCCGTCCTCTTCTATCTACGAGCAGTACTTC.

The V and J genes are TRBV14 and TRBJ2-5, with D tentatively TRBD1 (6 bases). V was trimmed by 3 bases and J by 1 base, leaving 21 bases between them. There are 18 residues in the CDR3. Germline lookup yields CDR1 SGHDN and CDR2 FVKESK. The CDR3, as DNA: TGTGCCAGCAGCCAGGAACTTCCGACCCCGACAGGCCAAGAGACCCAGTACTTC. This gives the protein CASSQELPTPTGQETQYF.

The V call is TRBV2, the J call TRBJ2-4; D call uncertain. The length of the CDR3 is 12 residues. V was shortened by 6 bases and J by 7 bases, with 10 bases between the two germline ends. CDR1 is SNHLY and CDR2 is FYNNEI in the germline V gene. CDR3 sequence (DNA): TGTGCCAGCAGCTCACCCGGGAACATTCAGTACTTC. This sequence encodes CASSSPGNIQYF.

V usage is TRBV7-2 and J usage is TRBJ2-1, with 7 bases lining up with TRBD2. CDR3 length: 15 amino acids. Germline V gene sequence: CDR1 SGHTA, CDR2 FQGNSA. After removal of 4 bases from V and 6 bases from J, the junction contained 9 bases not matched to a gene. The CDR3: CASSYPRGVGNEQFF. The CDR3 DNA is TGTGCCAGCAGCTACCCTCGGGGGGTGGGCAATGAGCAGTTCTTC.

The genes are TRBV29-1 and TRBJ1-6, with TRBD1 identical over 7 bases. CDR1 and CDR2 from the germline V gene are SQVTM and ANQGSEA. Trimming removed 5 bases from V and 7 bases from J; junction bases left unmatched: 5. This CDR3 has 13 amino acids. CDR3 protein: CSVRDSSNSPLHF. The CDR3 coding sequence is TGCAGCGTTAGGGACAGCTCAAATTCACCCCTCCACTTT.

The gene calls are TRBV24-1 and TRBJ2-5; 10 positions match TRBD1. The CDR3 consists of 17 residues. V was pared by 5 bases and J by 2 bases, with 10 bases of the junction left unmatched. CDR1 is KGHDR and CDR2 is SFDVKD in the germline V gene. CDR3 sequence: CATSGLTGGPIQETQYF. As DNA, the CDR3 is TGTGCCACCAGTGGGTTGACAGGGGGCCCAATACAAGAGACCCAGTACTTC.

J is TRBJ2-1 and V is TRBV5-1, with 7 nucleotides matching TRBD1. Losses at the gene ends were 5 bases for V and 0 bases for J; bases not matched to a gene: 5. Germline values: CDR1 SGHRS, CDR2 YFSETQ. This CDR3 region has 15 residues. As DNA, the CDR3 is TGCGCCAGCAGTGGGGCAGGGGGCTCCTACAATGAGCAGTTCTTC. It encodes CASSGAGGSYNEQFF.

The chain uses TRBV5-1 and TRBJ2-1; 12 bases map to TRBD2. CDR1 and CDR2 from the germline V gene are SGHRS and YFSETQ. With V trimmed by 4 bases and J by 9 bases, 11 bases remained unmatched. The length of the CDR3 is 16 residues. CDR3: CASSTAPTSGRGEQFF. Written as DNA, the CDR3 is TGCGCCAGCAGCACCGCCCCGACTAGCGGGAGAGGTGAGCAGTTCTTC.

This clone appeared a few times. The rearrangement joins TRBV19 to TRBJ1-1; no firm D call. Germline values: CDR1 LNHDA, CDR2 SQIVND (reference sequence). This CDR3 region has 12 residues. The V end was cut by 5 bases, the J end by 8 bases, with 12 bases between. CDR3 DNA sequence: TGTGCCAGTAGTGTAAACAGCGGAGAAGCTTTCTTT. Translation: CASSVNSGEAFF.

In its sample, this clone was seen a few times. V is TRBV7-9 and J is TRBJ1-4, with 10 nucleotides matching TRBD1. Trimming took 6 bases from V and 1 from J; bases not matched to a gene: 11. Germline assignment: CDR1 SEHNR and CDR2 FQNEAQ (reference sequence). The CDR3 totals 18 residues. The DNA for the CDR3 is TGTGCCAGCAGTGGGAGGGACAGGGGTCTTAAAACTAATGAAAAACTGTTTTTT. Residues: CASSGRDRGLKTNEKLFF.

This clone was detected only a few times. The chain carries TRBV12-3 or TRBV12-4 and TRBJ2-7, with D perhaps matching TRBD1 (5 bases). The V and J ends lost 6 bases and 1 base respectively, with 10 bases between them. CDR3 length: 13 residues. The CDR3 sequence: CASRGAASYEQYF. Written as DNA, the CDR3 is TGTGCCAGCAGAGGGGCGGCATCCTACGAGCAGTACTTC.